A single sample is the source of the 2 T cell receptor beta chains below, sequenced in a study of long-term antiretroviral therapy in people with HIV (dated by TCRdb to 2021 to 2024). The immunoSEQ hsTCRB v3.0 assay was used at survey level resolution to sequence the TRB variable region. Sourced from immuneACCESS, this table was stored by TCRdb with only in-frame sequences that have V and J called. A share of the clones is absent; for the studies checked, an unresolved V gene accounts for under half, and the remainder has no known explanation. The sample data list over 15,000 clones, and around 77% of these were observed just once. The leading ten clones occupy approximately 7% of the sample. The sample consisted of unsorted PBMCs, taken 2.2 years after starting antiretroviral therapy. The receptor source for this set is a man aged 50-60 years with HIV.

V and J are TRBV18 and TRBJ1-3; no definite D call. Per germline, CDR1 KGHSH and CDR2 LQKENI. This CDR3 is 14 amino acids long. V was pared by 6 bases and J by 6 bases, with 15 bases between. The CDR3 protein is CASSPEYDENTIYF. The CDR3 DNA sequence: TGTGCCAGCTCCCCCGAGTACGACGAAAACACCATATATTTT.

This clone was observed a handful of times. V is TRBV28 and J is TRBJ1-3, with no clear D. The V and J ends lost 5 bases and 0 bases respectively, with 14 bases between them. Germline V lookup: CDR1 MDHEN, CDR2 SYDVKM. This CDR3 region has 16 residues. CDR3 residues: CASSPASASSGNTIYF. CDR3 coding DNA: TGTGCCAGCAGTCCAGCGAGCGCAAGCTCTGGAAACACCATATATTTT.